This T cell receptor beta chain was obtained from a study of blood T cell repertoires in COVID-19. Study in general: Sample material is recorded as cDNA or gDNA derived from T cells, B-cell-depleted T cells, or PBMCs.

Germline CDR1 is KGHDR and CDR2 is SFDVKD. The CDR3 consists of 15 residues. Trimming removed 4 bases from V and 1 base from J; junction bases left unmatched: 3. The method was immunoSEQ multiplex PCR; TCRdb's version includes in-frame clones alone and lacks a portion of them. The sample records approximately 170,000 clones, about 88% being singletons. Donors in Cohort 3 counted as recovered after two negative PCRs, clearance, or symptom resolution. The chain has TRBV24-1 and TRBJ2-3, with 8 nucleotides matching TRBD1. The sequenced material came from PBMCs or T cells enriched from blood (not recorded which). The clonotype originates from a woman in her twenties or thirties who had recovered from COVID-19. This chain's CDR3 is CATSELTGGTDTQYF. The CDR3 coding sequence is TGTGCCACCAGTGAGCTGACAGGGGGCACAGATACGCAGTATTTT.